These T cell receptor beta chains were read from a single sample in a study of shared clonotypes between healthy human individuals. TCRdb's copy holds only in-frame clones and misses some; the assay was immunoSEQ multiplex PCR. The table records some 2.1 million clones, 95% of them present only once. Sequencing used naive CD4+ T cells sorted from blood. These TCRs come from a man in his late teens or twenties in good health. Each CDR3 is given with its conserved first and last residue. Each record gives: V gene, D gene, clone size, J gene, CDR3 protein, CDR3 DNA. A D gene is named only where the DNA matches it firmly. A clone size is listed for some rows: how often the clone was seen (once, few, many), or a class if it is expanded.

TRBV28	-	-	TRBJ2-3	CASSRGDRDTDTQYF	TGTGCCAGCAGTAGGGGGGACAGAGACACAGATACGCAGTATTTT
TRBV20-1	-	once	TRBJ1-1	CSARTGTEAFF	TGCAGTGCTAGAACCGGGACTGAAGCTTTCTTT
TRBV6-1	-	-	TRBJ2-5	CASRLTGEVYETQYF	TGTGCCAGCCGTCTTACAGGGGAGGTCTATGAGACCCAGTACTTC
TRBV6-1	-	-	TRBJ2-5	CASSLYSGIQETQYF	TGTGCCAGCAGCCTATATAGCGGTATCCAAGAGACCCAGTACTTC
TRBV5-6	-	-	TRBJ1-5	CASSLSNQPQHF	TGTGCCAGCAGCCTTAGCAATCAGCCCCAGCATTTT
TRBV18	-	-	TRBJ1-1	CASSPAGRANTEAFF	TGTGCCAGCTCACCCGCGGGACGGGCGAACACTGAAGCTTTCTTT
TRBV5-3	-	-	TRBJ2-2	CARSHTGAGELFF	TGTGCCAGAAGCCATACGGGAGCCGGGGAGCTGTTTTTT
TRBV7-2	TRBD2	-	TRBJ2-5	CASSTRLAGDQETQYF	TGTGCCAGCAGCACCCGACTAGCGGGCGACCAAGAGACCCAGTACTTC
TRBV5-6	-	once	TRBJ2-3	CASSRHPGEGADTQYF	TGTGCCAGCAGCCGACATCCGGGAGAAGGAGCAGATACGCAGTATTTT
TRBV2	-	-	TRBJ1-2	CASSGLGQFYGYTF	TGTGCCAGCAGTGGTTTAGGACAGTTCTATGGCTACACCTTC
TRBV7-7	-	-	TRBJ2-1	CASSPITGSGNEQFF	TGTGCTAGCAGCCCAATCACAGGGTCGGGCAATGAGCAGTTCTTC
TRBV7-2	-	-	TRBJ2-5	CASTTLLRQETQYF	TGTGCCAGCACGACCTTATTGCGGCAAGAGACCCAGTACTTC
TRBV5-6	-	-	TRBJ1-1	CASSPRFGTEAFF	TGTGCCAGCAGCCCGAGATTCGGCACTGAAGCTTTCTTT
TRBV5-5	-	-	TRBJ2-2	CASSLLQGTGELFF	TGTGCCAGCAGCTTGCTGCAGGGCACCGGGGAGCTGTTTTTT
TRBV7-2	TRBD1	-	TRBJ2-5	CASSKVGQQETQYF	TGTGCCAGCAGCAAAGTGGGACAGCAAGAGACCCAGTACTTC
TRBV10-3	-	-	TRBJ2-3	CAISDTRDTQYF	TGTGCCATCAGTGATACGAGAGATACGCAGTATTTT
TRBV5-6	-	-	TRBJ1-5	CASSFQGAGGNQPQHF	TGTGCCAGCAGCTTCCAAGGGGCTGGGGGGAATCAGCCCCAGCATTTT
TRBV19	-	-	TRBJ2-1	CASSPQTLYNEQFF	TGTGCCAGTAGTCCCCAGACCCTCTACAATGAGCAGTTCTTC
TRBV5-1	-	-	TRBJ1-6	CASRLGDSPLHF	TGCGCCAGTCGACTCGGAGATTCACCCCTCCACTTT
TRBV6-5	TRBD1	few	TRBJ1-6	CASSLRQGNSPLHF	TGTGCCAGCAGCCTCCGACAGGGTAATTCACCCCTCCACTTT
TRBV5-4	TRBD2	once	TRBJ2-1	CASSPPGGYNEQFF	TGTGCCAGCAGCCCCCCGGGAGGATACAATGAGCAGTTCTTC
TRBV10-2	TRBD1	-	TRBJ1-4	CASSEGQGAQEKLFF	TGCGCCAGCAGTGAAGGACAGGGGGCTCAAGAAAAACTGTTTTTT
TRBV7-9	TRBD1	-	TRBJ1-5	CAGQDLSNQPQHF	TGTGCCGGACAGGACCTTAGCAATCAGCCCCAGCATTTT
TRBV19	-	-	TRBJ2-2	CASKIVTGTAGELFF	TGTGCCAGTAAGATCGTAACCGGGACGGCCGGGGAGCTGTTTTTT
TRBV7-9	TRBD1	-	TRBJ2-5	CASSLVWDRGETQYF	TGTGCCAGCAGCTTAGTTTGGGACAGGGGGGAGACCCAGTACTTC
TRBV5-4	-	-	TRBJ1-2	CASSLSIGSNYGYTF	TGTGCCAGCAGCTTATCGATCGGTAGTAACTATGGCTACACCTTC
TRBV18	TRBD2	-	TRBJ2-3	CASSPNAGGPNTDTQYF	TGTGCCAGCTCACCTAATGCGGGGGGACCTAACACAGATACGCAGTATTTT
TRBV13	TRBD1	once	TRBJ2-7	CASSLGDRVLYEQYF	TGTGCCAGCAGCTTAGGGGACAGGGTCCTCTACGAGCAGTACTTC
TRBV19	TRBD1	-	TRBJ1-1	CASSTQGASNTEAFF	TGTGCCAGTAGTACACAGGGGGCCTCGAACACTGAAGCTTTCTTT
TRBV5-6	-	-	TRBJ1-1	CASSLQLMNTEAFF	TGTGCCAGCAGCTTACAGCTCATGAACACTGAAGCTTTCTTT
TRBV10-3	-	-	TRBJ2-7	CAIRASLHEQYF	TGTGCCATCAGGGCTTCTCTCCACGAGCAGTACTTC
TRBV18	-	-	TRBJ2-7	CASSPTVSDQYF	TGTGCCAGCTCACCAACGGTCTCCGACCAGTACTTC
TRBV7-9	TRBD1	-	TRBJ1-1	CASSSYRGENTEAFF	TGTGCCAGCAGCTCCTACAGGGGCGAGAACACTGAAGCTTTCTTT
TRBV7-9	-	-	TRBJ2-6	CASSSGQPLLRANVLTF	TGTGCCAGCAGCTCCGGACAGCCTTTACTTAGGGCCAACGTCCTGACTTTC
TRBV5-6	TRBD1	-	TRBJ1-4	CASSAPGQKNEKLFF	TGTGCCAGCAGCGCGCCGGGACAGAAGAATGAAAAACTGTTTTTT
TRBV6-6	-	-	TRBJ2-5	CASSYSGGGKETQYF	TGTGCCAGCAGTTACTCAGGCGGGGGCAAGGAGACCCAGTACTTC
TRBV28	-	-	TRBJ2-5	CASSSGFKSDEQETQYF	TGTGCCAGCAGTTCCGGGTTCAAGTCTGATGAACAAGAGACCCAGTACTTC
TRBV5-1	-	-	TRBJ2-3	CASMGAASTDTQYF	TGCGCCAGCATGGGAGCGGCTAGCACAGATACGCAGTATTTT
TRBV13	-	-	TRBJ2-5	CASSPQEVDYQETQYF	TGTGCCAGCAGCCCCCAAGAGGTTGACTACCAAGAGACCCAGTACTTC
TRBV27	-	-	TRBJ2-7	CASSLARDWYEQYF	TGTGCCAGCAGTTTAGCCAGGGACTGGTACGAGCAGTACTTC
TRBV18	-	-	TRBJ1-5	CASSPSGREPQHF	TGTGCCAGCTCACCTTCCGGCAGGGAGCCCCAGCATTTT
TRBV7-2	-	-	TRBJ2-7	CASSQDSPSYEQYF	TGTGCCAGCAGTCAAGACAGCCCATCCTACGAGCAGTACTTC
TRBV30	-	-	TRBJ1-2	CAWSLGTVYGYTF	TGTGCCTGGAGTCTCGGGACGGTCTATGGCTACACCTTC
TRBV11-2	-	-	TRBJ1-2	CASSLLSPNYGYTF	TGTGCCAGCAGCTTACTGTCTCCTAACTATGGCTACACCTTC
TRBV28	-	-	TRBJ1-1	CASRSLTGLVYEAFF	TGTGCCAGCAGGTCCCTGACAGGTCTCGTTTATGAAGCTTTCTTT
TRBV6-1	-	-	TRBJ1-1	CASRLGHSTTEAFF	TGTGCCAGCCGATTAGGACACTCGACGACCGAAGCTTTCTTT